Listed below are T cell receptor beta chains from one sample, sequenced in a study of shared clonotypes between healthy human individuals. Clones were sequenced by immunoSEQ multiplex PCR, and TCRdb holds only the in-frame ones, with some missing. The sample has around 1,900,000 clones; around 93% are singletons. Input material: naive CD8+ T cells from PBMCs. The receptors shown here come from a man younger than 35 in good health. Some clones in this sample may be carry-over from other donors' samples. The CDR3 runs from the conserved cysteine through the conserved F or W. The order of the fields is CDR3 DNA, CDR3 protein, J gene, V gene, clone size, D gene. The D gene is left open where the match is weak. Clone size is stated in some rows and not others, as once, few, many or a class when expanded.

cdr3_nt: TGTGCCAGCAGCTTGCTTCTGGCGGGAGCGGGCACAGATACGCAGTATTTT; cdr3_aa: CASSLLLAGAGTDTQYF; j_call: TRBJ2-3; v_call: TRBV5-4; clone_size: -; d_call: TRBD2
cdr3_nt: TGTGCCAGCAGCTTAGCGGGAGTGAACTACGAGCAGTACTTC; cdr3_aa: CASSLAGVNYEQYF; j_call: TRBJ2-7; v_call: TRBV7-8; clone_size: -; d_call: -
cdr3_nt: TGTGCCAGCAGCGTAGTCGCTGAAGCCGGGGAGCTGTTTTTT; cdr3_aa: CASSVVAEAGELFF; j_call: TRBJ2-2; v_call: TRBV9; clone_size: -; d_call: -
cdr3_nt: TGTGCCAGCAGCATGGGGCGGGACAGTTACACCGGGGAGCTGTTTTTT; cdr3_aa: CASSMGRDSYTGELFF; j_call: TRBJ2-2; v_call: TRBV7-9; clone_size: -; d_call: -
cdr3_nt: TGTGCCAGCAGCTTAGAGGAGCACAATGAGCAGTTCTTC; cdr3_aa: CASSLEEHNEQFF; j_call: TRBJ2-1; v_call: TRBV11-2; clone_size: -; d_call: -
cdr3_nt: TGTGCCAGCAGTTTATGGAGGGCCCCAAATCAGCCCCAGCATTTT; cdr3_aa: CASSLWRAPNQPQHF; j_call: TRBJ1-5; v_call: TRBV28; clone_size: -; d_call: -
cdr3_nt: TGTGCCAGCAGCGTCCTAGCGGGAGAGGCCGGGGAGCTGTTTTTT; cdr3_aa: CASSVLAGEAGELFF; j_call: TRBJ2-2; v_call: TRBV9; clone_size: -; d_call: TRBD2
cdr3_nt: TGTGCCAGCAGACTTACAGGGGGCGAAACTGAAGCTTTCTTT; cdr3_aa: CASRLTGGETEAFF; j_call: TRBJ1-1; v_call: TRBV27; clone_size: -; d_call: TRBD1
cdr3_nt: TGTGCCAGCAGCCTACCCCCGGGACTAGCGGGACGAGAGCAGTACTTC; cdr3_aa: CASSLPPGLAGREQYF; j_call: TRBJ2-7; v_call: TRBV21-1; clone_size: -; d_call: -
cdr3_nt: TGTGCCAGCAGTGAAGAGTTGGGACTAGCGGGAGGGCCACCCTTAAGAGACTTC; cdr3_aa: CASSEELGLAGGPPLRDF; j_call: TRBJ2-7; v_call: TRBV2; clone_size: -; d_call: TRBD2
cdr3_nt: TGTGCCAGCAGCCCCCGGGCCGGGACAGGGCTTCAGCCCCAGCATTTT; cdr3_aa: CASSPRAGTGLQPQHF; j_call: TRBJ1-5; v_call: TRBV7-6; clone_size: -; d_call: TRBD1
cdr3_nt: TGTGCCAGCAGCGAGGGGGGGGCAACGTACAATGAGCAGTTCTTC; cdr3_aa: CASSEGGATYNEQFF; j_call: TRBJ2-1; v_call: TRBV5-8; clone_size: -; d_call: -
cdr3_nt: TGTGCCAGCAGTGAAGCTCCGGTCCGCTATGGCTACACCTTC; cdr3_aa: CASSEAPVRYGYTF; j_call: TRBJ1-2; v_call: TRBV6-1; clone_size: -; d_call: -
cdr3_nt: TGTGCCATCAGTGAAGTAGCGGGCGGCAGAGGAGATACGCAGTATTTT; cdr3_aa: CAISEVAGGRGDTQYF; j_call: TRBJ2-3; v_call: TRBV10-3; clone_size: -; d_call: TRBD2
cdr3_nt: TGTGCCAGCAGTTTAGCGCGACAGGGGCTCGGCGAGCAGTACTTC; cdr3_aa: CASSLARQGLGEQYF; j_call: TRBJ2-7; v_call: TRBV28; clone_size: -; d_call: TRBD1
cdr3_nt: TGTGCCAGCAGACCCGACAGGGGGCTTTACAATGAGCAGTTCTTC; cdr3_aa: CASRPDRGLYNEQFF; j_call: TRBJ2-1; v_call: TRBV27; clone_size: once; d_call: TRBD1
cdr3_nt: TGCGCCAGCAGCCAAGGAAATAGCGGGATACCCTACGAGCAGTACTTC; cdr3_aa: CASSQGNSGIPYEQYF; j_call: TRBJ2-7; v_call: TRBV4-1; clone_size: -; d_call: TRBD2
cdr3_nt: TGTGCCAGCAGCTTCGGGACGGGCGAGCAGTACTTC; cdr3_aa: CASSFGTGEQYF; j_call: TRBJ2-7; v_call: TRBV7-9; clone_size: -; d_call: -
cdr3_nt: TGTGCCAGCAGCCAAGGGACAGGGAGATCCTACGAGCAGTACTTC; cdr3_aa: CASSQGTGRSYEQYF; j_call: TRBJ2-7; v_call: TRBV7-3; clone_size: once; d_call: TRBD1
cdr3_nt: TGCAGCGTTGAAGATTGGGACCGGGACAGGGGGCGCGGAGGTAGCCCTTATGGCTACACCTTC; cdr3_aa: CSVEDWDRDRGRGGSPYGYTF; j_call: TRBJ1-2; v_call: TRBV29-1; clone_size: -; d_call: TRBD1
cdr3_nt: TGTGCCAGCAGAGACACCCTGAAGGACGAGCAGTACTTC; cdr3_aa: CASRDTLKDEQYF; j_call: TRBJ2-7; v_call: TRBV25-1; clone_size: -; d_call: -
cdr3_nt: TGTGCCAGCAGCCCGATCATGACACTTTACCACATGAACACTGAAGCTTTCTTT; cdr3_aa: CASSPIMTLYHMNTEAFF; j_call: TRBJ1-1; v_call: TRBV28; clone_size: -; d_call: -
cdr3_nt: TGTGCCAGCAGCCTGTACAGGGGCGGTATGAACACTGAAGCTTTCTTT; cdr3_aa: CASSLYRGGMNTEAFF; j_call: TRBJ1-1; v_call: TRBV11-2; clone_size: once; d_call: TRBD1
cdr3_nt: TGTGCCAGCAGCTTTGGACAGGGTGTGGGTTATGGCTACACCTTC; cdr3_aa: CASSFGQGVGYGYTF; j_call: TRBJ1-2; v_call: TRBV13; clone_size: -; d_call: TRBD1
cdr3_nt: TGCGCCAGCAGCCAGACGGGGCGGACGGAATACTACGAGCAGTACTTC; cdr3_aa: CASSQTGRTEYYEQYF; j_call: TRBJ2-7; v_call: TRBV4-1; clone_size: -; d_call: -
cdr3_nt: TGTGCCAGCAGTCCCATCGAGGGATACTACAATGAGCAGTTCTTC; cdr3_aa: CASSPIEGYYNEQFF; j_call: TRBJ2-1; v_call: TRBV28; clone_size: -; d_call: -
cdr3_nt: TGTGCCAGCAGCTCCCCGGATTATTCCGCCACCCTCCACTTT; cdr3_aa: CASSSPDYSATLHF; j_call: TRBJ1-6; v_call: TRBV7-9; clone_size: -; d_call: -
cdr3_nt: TGTGCCAGCAGTTTCGGGAATAACTATGGCTACACCTTC; cdr3_aa: CASSFGNNYGYTF; j_call: TRBJ1-2; v_call: TRBV27; clone_size: -; d_call: -
cdr3_nt: TGTGCCAGCAGCCGGACAGGGGGGTACAAGCAGTACTTC; cdr3_aa: CASSRTGGYKQYF; j_call: TRBJ2-7; v_call: TRBV7-3; clone_size: -; d_call: TRBD1
cdr3_nt: TGTGCCAGCAGTTCTGTACGGGTAGCGGGAGTGGGTGAGCAGTACTTC; cdr3_aa: CASSSVRVAGVGEQYF; j_call: TRBJ2-7; v_call: TRBV27; clone_size: once; d_call: TRBD2
cdr3_nt: TGTGCCATCAGTGAGACGATAAGGGCTTACACCGGGGAGCTGTTTTTT; cdr3_aa: CAISETIRAYTGELFF; j_call: TRBJ2-2; v_call: TRBV10-3; clone_size: -; d_call: -
cdr3_nt: TGTGCCAGCAGCTTCGAATCAGGGGGCGTAGGTGAGCAGTTCTTC; cdr3_aa: CASSFESGGVGEQFF; j_call: TRBJ2-1; v_call: TRBV7-9; clone_size: -; d_call: TRBD1
cdr3_nt: TGTGCCAGTAGTATAGGGGCCGGGTCAAACGAGCAGTACTTC; cdr3_aa: CASSIGAGSNEQYF; j_call: TRBJ2-7; v_call: TRBV19; clone_size: once; d_call: -
cdr3_nt: TGTGCCAGCAGCTTAGGAAGTTCTAGCACAGATACGCAGTATTTT; cdr3_aa: CASSLGSSSTDTQYF; j_call: TRBJ2-3; v_call: TRBV7-3; clone_size: -; d_call: -
cdr3_nt: TGTGCCAGCAGTCCGTTATTCGGGACAGGGCTCACAGATACGCAGTATTTT; cdr3_aa: CASSPLFGTGLTDTQYF; j_call: TRBJ2-3; v_call: TRBV27; clone_size: -; d_call: TRBD1
cdr3_nt: TGTGCCAGCAGCTCTGGGACAGGGACCACCGGGGAGCTGTTTTTT; cdr3_aa: CASSSGTGTTGELFF; j_call: TRBJ2-2; v_call: TRBV7-8; clone_size: -; d_call: TRBD1
cdr3_nt: TGTGCCTGGAGTTCAGGGATTTACTACGAGCAGTACTTC; cdr3_aa: CAWSSGIYYEQYF; j_call: TRBJ2-7; v_call: TRBV30; clone_size: -; d_call: -
cdr3_nt: TGTGCCAGCAGTTTAGGTGGCAGTCTGGGAGAGCAGTACTTC; cdr3_aa: CASSLGGSLGEQYF; j_call: TRBJ2-7; v_call: TRBV27; clone_size: -; d_call: -
cdr3_nt: TGTGCCAGCAGCTCTCGACAGGAAGGCGCCGGGGAGCTGTTTTTT; cdr3_aa: CASSSRQEGAGELFF; j_call: TRBJ2-2; v_call: TRBV7-3; clone_size: once; d_call: -
cdr3_nt: TGTGCCAGCAGCACCGGAGTCAATCAGCCCCAGCATTTT; cdr3_aa: CASSTGVNQPQHF; j_call: TRBJ1-5; v_call: TRBV2; clone_size: -; d_call: -
cdr3_nt: TGTGCCAGCAGCTTAGGACTACCGGGACTTCTGTACTTC; cdr3_aa: CASSLGLPGLLYF; j_call: TRBJ2-4; v_call: TRBV7-9; clone_size: -; d_call: -
cdr3_nt: TGTGCCAGCAGCCCACTCCGTTCTAAGGGCTCTGGGGCCAACGTCCTGACTTTC; cdr3_aa: CASSPLRSKGSGANVLTF; j_call: TRBJ2-6; v_call: TRBV7-6; clone_size: -; d_call: -